These 22 T cell receptor beta chains originate from one sample sequenced in a study of response to subunit inactivated influenza vaccine. TCRdb reanalysed the RT-PCR reads using MiXCR and keeps one entry per CDR3 protein. The sample holds about 480,000 distinct CDR3 sequences, about 25% seen once. Sequenced here: CD4+ T cells sorted from PBMCs, sampled about 5 days after vaccination. The source is a man aged 50 or older who received an inactivated influenza vaccine.

The chain links TRBV6-2 or TRBV6-3 to TRBJ1-5, with 8 bases matching TRBD1. Germline V gene data show CDR1 as MNHEY and CDR2 as SVGEGT. With 8 bases clipped from V and 4 bases from J, the junction kept 13 bases outside the gene matches. The CDR3 loop spans 16 amino acids. The CDR3 region has the DNA TGTGCCAGCCTCAGACGGCCAGGGGGCCCAAATCAGCCCCAGCATTTT. Its protein is CASLRRPGGPNQPQHF.

V gene TRBV4-2 combines with J gene TRBJ2-5; TRBD2 agrees at 9 bases. V shed 1 base, J shed 2 bases, and the junction held 8 bases outside the gene matches. The CDR3 contains 17 residues. CDR1 LGHNA and CDR2 YNFKEQ come from the germline V gene. The CDR3: CASSQVSGGGAQETQYF. CDR3 coding DNA: TGTGCCAGCAGCCAAGTCTCGGGCGGGGGGGCTCAAGAGACCCAGTACTTC.

The chain has TRBV14 and TRBJ2-1, with 10 bases identical to TRBD1. Germline CDR1 reads SGHDN; CDR2 reads FVKESK. The CDR3 has 16 amino acids. Trimming removed 4 bases from V and 0 bases from J; junction bases left unmatched: 3. DNA for the CDR3: TGTGCCAGCAGCCGCGGACAGGGGGGCTCCTACAATGAGCAGTTCTTC. Protein product: CASSRGQGGSYNEQFF.

This clonotype was observed a handful of times. This chain connects TRBV4-3 to TRBJ2-4; TRBD2 matches at 13 bases. CDR3 length: 17 residues. V dropped 3 bases and J dropped 4; count of bases not matched to a gene: 6. Germline values: CDR1 LGHNA, CDR2 YSLEER. CDR3 region: CASSHRGTSGTKNIQYF. In nucleotides, the CDR3 is TGCGCCAGCAGCCACCGTGGGACTAGCGGGACAAAAAACATTCAGTACTTC.

The rearrangement joins TRBV5-1 to TRBJ1-4; D uncertain. The V gene lost 6 bases and the J gene lost 0 bases, with 12 bases spanning the gap. The CDR3 has 15 residues. Per the germline V gene, CDR1 is SGHRS and CDR2 is YFSETQ. DNA of the CDR3: TGCGCCAGCAACCCCGGGTCTACAACTAATGAAAAACTGTTTTTT. This sequence encodes CASNPGSTTNEKLFF. The entire variable domain, with the rest obtained from reference TRBV5-1 and TRBJ1-4, is as follows: KAGVTQTPRYLIKTRGQQVTLSCSPISGHRSVSWYQQTPGQGLQFLFEYFSETQRNKGNFPGRFSGRQFSNSRSEMNVSTLELGDSALYLCASNPGSTTNEKLFFGSGTQLSVL.

The genes are TRBV28 and TRBJ2-2; 7 nucleotides line up with TRBD2. CDR1 and CDR2 (germline): MDHEN, SYDVKM. The V and J ends lost 4 bases and 5 bases, in that order; junction bases with no gene match: 13. This CDR3 spans 17 amino acids. CDR3 nucleotide sequence: TGTGCCAGCAGTTCGACCGTTGGAGCTAGCGGAACCGGGGAGCTGTTTTTT. It specifies CASSSTVGASGTGELFF.

The chain carries TRBV20-1 and TRBJ2-7, with a weak D call TRBD2 (6 bases). Germline V gene data show CDR1 as DFQATT and CDR2 as SNEGSKA (reference sequence). This CDR3 comprises 15 residues. V was pared by 4 bases and J by 3 bases, with 19 bases between. Here the CDR3 DNA reads TGCAGTGCTACTCCGGGTAGCGGAATTGTCTACGAGCAGTACTTC. This encodes CSATPGSGIVYEQYF.

This clonotype was recorded a few times. The V and J genes are TRBV27 and TRBJ1-6; D gene ambiguous. The V gene's germline CDR1 is MNHEY and CDR2 SMNVEV (reference sequence). V was pared by 6 bases and J by 7 bases, with 13 bases between. The CDR3 extends over 14 amino acids. The CDR3 DNA sequence: TGTGCCAGCAGCCCCAACATGCTGAATTCACCCCTCCACTTT. Its translation is CASSPNMLNSPLHF.

This clonotype was counted a few times. This chain joins TRBV20-1 and TRBJ2-3; D perhaps matches TRBD2 (6 bases). The CDR3 extends over 14 amino acids. V lost 8 bases, J lost 0 bases, and 15 bases lay in between. Germline V gene data show CDR1 as DFQATT and CDR2 as SNEGSKA (reference sequence). The CDR3 DNA reads as TGCAGTTCCCTTGGTCTAGCGAGCACAGATACGCAGTATTTT. Residues: CSSLGLASTDTQYF.

This clonotype has only one observation. The chain employs TRBV7-2 and TRBJ2-3; D could derive from TRBD1 or TRBD2 (5 bases each). Germline V gene data show CDR1 as SGHTA and CDR2 as FQGNSA. Trimming removed 5 bases at V and 0 bases at J, with 15 bases between. The CDR3 contains 16 residues. CDR3 sequence reads: CASSPPGRPSTDTQYF. The CDR3 coding sequence is TGTGCCAGCAGCCCCCCGGGACGGCCTAGCACAGATACGCAGTATTTT. The complete variable domain, with remaining parts taken from reference TRBV7-2 and TRBJ2-3, reads GAGVSQSPSNKVTEKGKDVELRCDPISGHTALYWYRQSLGQGLEFLIYFQGNSAPDKSGLPSDRFSAERTGGSVSTLTIQRTQQEDSAVYLCASSPPGRPSTDTQYFGPGTRLTVL.

This sequence joins TRBV6-5 and TRBJ2-7, with D uncertain. The ends were cut back, 2 bases at V and 4 bases at J, with 15 bases in the middle. Germline-derived CDR1 and CDR2 are MNHEY and SVGAGI. This CDR3 is 15 amino acids long. The CDR3 DNA sequence: TGTGCCAGCAGTTACGCGGCACGCCCGCTATACGAGCAGTACTTC. Amino acids: CASSYAARPLYEQYF.

In its sample, this clonotype was seen a few times. The gene calls are TRBV5-1 and TRBJ2-4; D gene ambiguous. CDR1 is SGHRS, CDR2 YFSETQ, per germline. The CDR3 loop spans 13 amino acids. Trimming cost V 0 bases and J 3 bases, with 4 bases left between them. CDR3 residues: CASSLGGKNIQYF. The CDR3, as DNA: TGCGCCAGCAGCTTGGGCGGCAAAAACATTCAGTACTTC.

There are a few counts of this clonotype. This chain joins TRBV5-6 and TRBJ2-7; D gene unclear. This CDR3 is 13 amino acids long. Trimming took 1 base from V and 2 from J, leaving 7 bases between them. Germline CDR1 is SGHDT and CDR2 is YYEEEE. CDR3 nucleotides: TGTGCCAGCAGCTTGCCCACTGCCTACGAGCAGTACTTC. This gives the protein CASSLPTAYEQYF.

The chain employs TRBV20-1 and TRBJ2-1; 7 bases are shared with TRBD2. The V gene end was trimmed by 4 bases and the J gene end by 0 bases; junction bases not matched to a gene: 3. The CDR3 spans 14 residues. The germline V gene has CDR1 DFQATT and CDR2 SNEGSKA (reference sequence). CDR3 loop: CSATSGSSYNEQFF. Written as DNA, the CDR3 is TGCAGTGCTACTAGCGGTAGCTCCTACAATGAGCAGTTCTTC.

The chain employs TRBV20-1 and TRBJ2-1; 8 bases are shared with TRBD2. J lost 4 bases, V lost 5 bases, and 7 bases had no gene match. From germline, CDR1 is DFQATT and CDR2 SNEGSKA (reference sequence). CDR3 size: 14 residues. CDR3 amino acids: CSALSGSRYNEQFF. The CDR3 region has the DNA TGCAGTGCTCTAAGCGGGAGTAGGTACAATGAGCAGTTCTTC.

The rearrangement links TRBV7-2 to TRBJ2-3; tentative D call: TRBD2 (5 bases). CDR3 size: 16 residues. The V end was cut by 2 bases, the J end by 5 bases, with 17 bases between. CDR1 is SGHTA and CDR2 is FQGNSA in the germline V gene. The CDR3 spells CASSLIIASGRDTQYF. The CDR3 DNA is TGTGCCAGCAGCTTAATAATAGCGAGCGGTCGAGATACGCAGTATTTT. Looking up the rest from reference TRBV7-2 and TRBJ2-3 gives the full variable domain: GAGVSQSPSNKVTEKGKDVELRCDPISGHTALYWYRQSLGQGLEFLIYFQGNSAPDKSGLPSDRFSAERTGGSVSTLTIQRTQQEDSAVYLCASSLIIASGRDTQYFGPGTRLTVL.

Details on this clonotype: The junction departs from the called germline gene at one end, perhaps through a read error. This chain joins TRBV20-1 and TRBJ2-6; no reliable D call. This CDR3 spans 16 amino acids. Germline assignment: CDR1 DFQATT and CDR2 SNEGSKA (reference sequence). The CDR3 is CSARDAQVSGANVLTF. The DNA for the CDR3 is TGCAGTGCCAGAGATGCTCAGGTTTCTGGGGCCAACGTCCTGACTTTC.

The table lists this clonotype with many counts. The junction departs from germline at one end; a sequencing error may be responsible. The J gene is TRBJ2-5, the V gene TRBV12-3 or TRBV12-4, with a weak D call TRBD2 (6 bases). The CDR3 runs 13 residues. Written as DNA, the CDR3 is TGCGCCAGCAGCTTTGGAGGGAGGGAGACCCAGTACTTC. It codes for CASSFGGRETQYF.

The gene calls are TRBV4-2 and TRBJ2-5; either TRBD1 or TRBD2 may fit D (5 bases each). The V gene lost 1 base and the J gene lost 1 base, with 19 bases spanning the gap. The CDR3 spans 18 residues. Germline CDR1 LGHNA, CDR2 YNFKEQ. The CDR3 region is CASSQGLVSGRGQETQYF. CDR3 DNA sequence: TGTGCCAGCAGCCAAGGGTTAGTGTCAGGGAGAGGCCAAGAGACCCAGTACTTC.

This chain links TRBV12-3 or TRBV12-4 with TRBJ2-7; 7 bases fit TRBD1. V trimming: 5 bases; J trimming: 4 bases; junction bases outside the gene matches: 11. This CDR3 is 15 amino acids long. The CDR3 sequence is CASSHTGTASYEQYF. The CDR3 DNA follows: TGTGCCAGCAGTCATACCGGGACAGCGTCTTACGAGCAGTACTTC.

The V and J genes are TRBV7-2 and TRBJ2-3, with TRBD2 matching over 7 bases. The CDR3 has 15 residues. V gave up 4 bases and J gave up 4 bases; unmatched junction bases: 8. CDR1 SGHTA and CDR2 FQGNSA come from the germline V gene. The CDR3 bases are TGTGCCAGCAGCTCCAGTAGCGGGTTTGCAGATACGCAGTATTTT. Translated, it gives CASSSSSGFADTQYF.

This clonotype was detected a few times. V is TRBV15 and J is TRBJ2-3; D not resolved. The germline CDR1 and CDR2 sequences are LNHNV and YYDKDF (reference sequence). Trimming pared 1 base from V and 3 bases from J, leaving 8 bases between. This CDR3 spans 14 amino acids. The DNA of the CDR3 is TGTGCCACCAGCAGAGTGAGTCGGACAGATACGCAGTATTTT. The encoded protein is CATSRVSRTDTQYF.